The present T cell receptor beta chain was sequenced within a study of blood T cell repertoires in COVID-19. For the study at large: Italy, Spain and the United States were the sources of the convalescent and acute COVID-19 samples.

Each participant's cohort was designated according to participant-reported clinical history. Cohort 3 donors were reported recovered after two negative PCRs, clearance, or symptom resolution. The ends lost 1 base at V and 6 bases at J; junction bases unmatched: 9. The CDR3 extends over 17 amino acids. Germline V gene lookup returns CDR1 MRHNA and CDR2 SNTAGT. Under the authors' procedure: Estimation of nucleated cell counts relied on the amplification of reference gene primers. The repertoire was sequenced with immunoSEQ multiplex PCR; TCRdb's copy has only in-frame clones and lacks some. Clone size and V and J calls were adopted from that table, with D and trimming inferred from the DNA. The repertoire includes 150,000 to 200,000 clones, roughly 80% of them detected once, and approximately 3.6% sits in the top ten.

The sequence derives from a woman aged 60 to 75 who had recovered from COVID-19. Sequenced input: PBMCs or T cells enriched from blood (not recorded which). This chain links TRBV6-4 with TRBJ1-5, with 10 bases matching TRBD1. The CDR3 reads CASSDLDGTGVGQPQHF. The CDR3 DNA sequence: TGTGCCAGCAGTGACTTAGACGGGACAGGGGTCGGTCAGCCCCAGCATTTT.